These 13 T cell receptor beta chains originate from one sample sequenced in a study of CD8+ T cells in alopecia areata. Treatment in this sample: oral pan-JAK inhibitor, 5-10 mg twice daily. Extracted RNA was reverse transcribed into cDNA, the sequencing template. Produced via immunoSEQ multiplex PCR; TCRdb's table is partial and in-frame only. Among some 190,000 clones listed, 40% to 55% were seen once. The sample was CD8+ T cells sorted from blood, taken around week 54, from a patient treated with tofacitinib. The receptors come from a human donor with alopecia areata.

The chain combines TRBV18 with TRBJ2-5; no firm D call. V was clipped by 1 base and J by 0 bases, with 9 bases between them. Germline V CDR1 and CDR2: KGHSH, LQKENI. CDR3 length: 15 amino acids. CDR3 in DNA: TGTGCCAGCTCACCACTTAATGAGTACCAAGAGACCCAGTACTTC. This codes for CASSPLNEYQETQYF.

J is TRBJ2-5 and V is TRBV7-9; TRBD2 is a possible D gene (7 bases). V lost 5 bases, J lost 8 bases, and 24 bases lay in between. The CDR3 extends over 16 amino acids. Germline V gene lookup returns CDR1 SEHNR and CDR2 FQNEAQ (reference sequence). The CDR3 loop is CASSTPSGGGGQTQYF. As DNA, the CDR3 is TGTGCCAGCAGCACCCCCTCTGGAGGCGGGGGCCAAACCCAGTACTTC.

J is TRBJ2-2 and V is TRBV13; D remains unclear. The CDR3 is 15 amino acids. Germline CDR1 is PRHDT and CDR2 is FYEKMQ (reference sequence). Trimming took 1 base from V and 0 from J, leaving 6 bases between them. The CDR3: CASSLEAPNTGELFF. The CDR3 DNA reads as TGTGCCAGCAGCTTAGAGGCCCCGAACACCGGGGAGCTGTTTTTT.

This clone appeared a single time. V is TRBV27 and J is TRBJ1-5, with D perhaps matching TRBD1 (5 bases). V shed 1 base and J shed 2 bases, with 6 bases lying between them. This CDR3 spans 14 amino acids. Per the germline V gene, CDR1 is MNHEY and CDR2 is SMNVEV (reference sequence). CDR3 amino acids: CASSLLGGNQPQHF. The CDR3 DNA reads as TGTGCCAGCAGTTTATTAGGGGGCAATCAGCCCCAGCATTTT.

This clone was counted between two and nine times. This sequence joins TRBV29-1 and TRBJ1-1; maybe TRBD1 (5 bases). The length of the CDR3 is 14 residues. V lost 6 bases and J 1 base, leaving 15 bases between the germline ends. CDR1 SQVTM and CDR2 ANQGSEA come from the germline V gene. CDR3 coding DNA: TGCAGCGTCTCGACAGAGTGGGCGAACACTGAAGCTTTCTTT. Amino acids: CSVSTEWANTEAFF. The full variable domain, completed using reference TRBV29-1 and TRBJ1-1, is SAVISQKPSRDICQRGTSLTIQCQVDSQVTMMFWYRQQPGQSLTLIATANQGSEATYESGFVIDKFPISRPNLTFSTLTVSNMSPEDSSIYLCSVSTEWANTEAFFGQGTRLTVV.

This rearrangement joins TRBV30 to TRBJ1-5; possible D gene TRBD1, 5 bases. The CDR3 is 13 amino acids. Trimming removed 5 bases at V and 7 bases at J, with 15 bases between. Germline V CDR1 and CDR2: GTSNPN, SVGIG (reference sequence). The CDR3 loop is CAWVGDPGQPQHF. The CDR3 bases are TGTGCCTGGGTAGGGGACCCTGGGCAGCCCCAGCATTTT.

The chain links TRBV7-2 to TRBJ2-2; 12 bases line up with TRBD2. The length of the CDR3 is 16 residues. The germline V gene encodes CDR1 SGHTA and CDR2 FQGNSA. With 4 bases clipped from V and 4 bases from J, the junction kept 4 bases outside the gene matches. This CDR3 is CASSSGLAGTTGELFF. The CDR3 DNA sequence: TGTGCCAGCAGCTCCGGACTAGCGGGGACCACCGGGGAGCTGTTTTTT.

The chain's CDR3 is CASSQAPTGDPNQPQHF. The CDR3 nucleotides are TGCGCCAGCAGTCAAGCCCCCACAGGGGATCCCAATCAGCCCCAGCATTTT. J is TRBJ1-5 and V is TRBV23-1; 7 nucleotides agree with TRBD1. TRBV23-1 qualifies as an ORF whose function is uncertain. Trimming took 2 bases from V and 3 from J; bases not matched to a gene: 10. The CDR3 loop spans 17 amino acids.

The chain is built from TRBV30 and TRBJ1-2; the D is unclear. The CDR3 has 15 residues. The V end lost 5 bases, the J end lost 0 bases, and 16 bases lay between the germline ends. From germline, CDR1 is GTSNPN and CDR2 SVGIG (reference sequence). The CDR3 loop is CAWDERTVTNYGYTF. The CDR3 DNA follows: TGTGCCTGGGATGAAAGGACTGTCACTAACTATGGCTACACCTTC.

The chain has TRBV7-9 and TRBJ2-3; unclear D gene. Germline CDR1 SEHNR, CDR2 FQNEAQ (reference sequence). The V end was cut by 7 bases, the J end by 2 bases, with 10 bases between. The CDR3 totals 13 residues. CDR3 amino acids: CASTPLTTDTQYF. CDR3 DNA: TGTGCCAGCACCCCCTTGACCACAGATACGCAGTATTTT.

This clone has a handful of counts. This chain uses TRBV2 with TRBJ2-7; D remains unclear. The CDR3 runs to 13 residues. With 7 bases removed from V and 0 bases from J, the gap between germline ends came to 10 bases. Germline CDR1 is SNHLY and CDR2 is FYNNEI. The CDR3 bases are TGTGCCAGCATGACCGAGAGCTCCTACGAGCAGTACTTC. The encoded protein is CASMTESSYEQYF.

In regard to this clone: Additional DNA sequences in this sample encode the identical CDR3. This chain joins TRBV13 and TRBJ2-6; D is ambiguous. The V gene lost 0 bases and the J gene lost 1 base, with 4 bases spanning the gap. Germline-derived CDR1 and CDR2 are PRHDT and FYEKMQ (reference sequence). The CDR3 covers 15 residues. CDR3 sequence (DNA): TGTGCCAGCAGCTTAGGCGTTTCTGGGGCCAACGTCCTGACTTTC. As protein: CASSLGVSGANVLTF.

The rearrangement links TRBV18 to TRBJ1-2, with D possibly TRBD1 on 5 matching bases. The V and J ends lost 3 bases and 7 bases respectively, with 12 bases between them. This CDR3 has 13 residues. The V gene's germline CDR1 is KGHSH and CDR2 LQKENI. As DNA, the CDR3 is TGTGCCAGCTCACCCTTGACAGTAGTTGGCTACACCTTC. This gives the protein CASSPLTVVGYTF.